One and the same sample provided the 27 T cell receptor beta chains below, sequenced in a study of T-cell memory formation after mild COVID-19. Each CDR3 protein is one row after TCRdb ran MiXCR on the 5' RACE reads. The repertoire holds about 27,000 distinct CDR3 sequences, about 15% seen once, with 1.4% in the top ten. Sequencing was done on a sample of PBMCs or a T cell subset sorted from them (not recorded which). The receptor set was obtained from an adult who had mild COVID-19 (a few samples of this study predate the infection). Cell type and time point are not known.

In its sample, this clonotype was seen many times. This rearrangement joins TRBV7-8 to TRBJ2-7, with 7 positions matching TRBD2. The ends lost 1 base at V and 3 bases at J; junction bases unmatched: 6. The CDR3 spans 15 residues. The germline V gene has CDR1 SGHVS and CDR2 FQNEAQ. The CDR3 protein is CASSLGAGAGYEQYF. As DNA, the CDR3 is TGTGCCAGCAGCTTAGGGGCGGGAGCGGGCTACGAGCAGTACTTC.

Many counts were recorded for this clonotype. This chain links TRBV5-6 with TRBJ2-1; D is unresolved. V lost 0 bases and J lost 5, with 6 bases in between. Germline CDR1 and CDR2: SGHDT and YYEEEE. The CDR3 consists of 13 residues. The CDR3 nucleotides read TGTGCCAGCAGCTTGGGGAGCAACAATGAGCAGTTCTTC. This encodes CASSLGSNNEQFF.

V and J are TRBV7-9 and TRBJ2-2, with TRBD1 matching over 8 bases. This CDR3 has 17 amino acids. Germline V gene sequence: CDR1 SEHNR, CDR2 FQNEAQ (reference sequence). V was pared by 7 bases and J by 4 bases, with 14 bases of the junction left unmatched. CDR3 residues: CASTPPGLTGGTGELFF. CDR3 DNA: TGTGCCAGCACCCCGCCGGGGTTAACAGGGGGCACCGGGGAGCTGTTTTTT.

This clonotype was recorded many times. The chain uses TRBV7-9 and TRBJ2-7; D unclear. This CDR3 contains 11 residues. Trimming shortened V by 1 base and J by 13 bases, and 11 bases separated the two germline ends. The germline V gene encodes CDR1 SEHNR and CDR2 FQNEAQ (reference sequence). The CDR3 region has the DNA TGTGCCAGCAGCTTAGGTGGGGATGTATACTTC. Protein: CASSLGGDVYF.

This clonotype was observed many times. This rearrangement joins TRBV24-1 to TRBJ2-2; TRBD2 might be the D (6 bases). CDR3 size: 15 residues. The V gene lost 5 bases and the J gene lost 3 bases, with 12 bases spanning the gap. In germline, CDR1 is KGHDR, CDR2 SFDVKD. The CDR3 sequence is CATSGPGVDTGELFF. The CDR3 DNA is TGTGCCACCAGTGGTCCGGGAGTAGACACCGGGGAGCTGTTTTTT.

This clonotype was found many times. The V call is TRBV6-5, the J call TRBJ2-7; 10 positions match TRBD2. Germline V gene lookup returns CDR1 MNHEY and CDR2 SVGAGI. This CDR3 has 14 amino acids. V trimming: 6 bases; J trimming: 6 bases; junction bases outside the gene matches: 8. The CDR3 protein is CASSNSGRASEQYF. DNA of the CDR3: TGTGCCAGCAGCAACAGCGGGAGGGCCTCCGAGCAGTACTTC.

This clonotype is categorized as medium-sized. The gene calls are TRBV25-1 and TRBJ1-1; D is possibly TRBD1 (6 bases). Germline assignment: CDR1 MGHDK and CDR2 SYGVNS. This CDR3 spans 14 amino acids. The V end lost 3 bases, the J end lost 6 bases, and 14 bases lay between the germline ends. CDR3 sequence reads: CASSEWRDTAEAFF. The DNA of the CDR3 is TGTGCCAGCAGTGAGTGGCGGGACACCGCTGAAGCTTTCTTT.

The table lists this clonotype with many counts. The chain recombines TRBV9 with TRBJ2-5; a weak D match, TRBD1 (6 bases). In germline, CDR1 is SGDLS, CDR2 YYNGEE. The V gene lost 4 bases and the J gene lost 4 bases, with 17 bases spanning the gap. The CDR3 loop spans 15 amino acids. The CDR3 sequence is CASSPGQLKGETQYF. The CDR3 nucleotides are TGTGCCAGCAGCCCTGGACAGCTTAAGGGAGAGACCCAGTACTTC.

This clonotype was seen ten or more times. This chain connects TRBV18 to TRBJ1-1, with D hard to call. This CDR3 region has 16 residues. Germline CDR1 reads KGHSH; CDR2 reads LQKENI. V shed 5 bases and J shed 1 base, with 17 bases lying between them. In DNA form, the CDR3 reads TGTGCCAGCTCAAACCGGGCCCCAGGTTCGAACACTGAAGCTTTCTTT. Its translation is CASSNRAPGSNTEAFF.

This chain connects TRBV7-9 to TRBJ2-5, with a tentative D call TRBD2 (6 bases). The CDR3 spans 16 residues. Germline lookup yields CDR1 SEHNR and CDR2 FQNEAQ (reference sequence). With 5 bases removed from V and 0 bases from J, the gap between germline ends came to 16 bases. The CDR3 loop reads CASSPRLSGDQETQYF. In DNA, the CDR3 is TGTGCCAGCAGCCCAAGATTATCGGGGGACCAAGAGACCCAGTACTTC.

This clonotype was picked up many times. J is TRBJ2-7 and V is TRBV20-1; D is unresolved. Trimming shortened V by 5 bases and J by 8 bases, and 19 bases separated the two germline ends. This CDR3 has 13 amino acids. Germline CDR1 DFQATT, CDR2 SNEGSKA (reference sequence). CDR3 nucleotides: TGCAGTGCTCCCGTAGGGTCCGGATCAAAGCAGTACTTC. Its protein is CSAPVGSGSKQYF.

The chain employs TRBV30 and TRBJ2-3; tentative D call: TRBD1 (6 bases). This CDR3 has 13 residues. Germline V gene sequence: CDR1 GTSNPN, CDR2 SVGIG (reference sequence). Trimming pared 0 bases from V and 6 bases from J, leaving 10 bases between. CDR3 nucleotide sequence: TGTGCCTGGAGTGTTTCAGGGGTTGATACGCAGTATTTT. This encodes CAWSVSGVDTQYF.

This clonotype has a count of ten or more. J is TRBJ2-3 and V is TRBV6-5, with 12 nucleotides matching TRBD2. The trim removed 0 bases at V and 4 bases at J, leaving 5 bases unmatched. This CDR3 has 17 residues. The V gene's germline CDR1 is MNHEY and CDR2 SVGAGI. The CDR3 protein is CASSYSRTSGVPDTQYF. CDR3 sequence (DNA): TGTGCCAGCAGTTACTCGCGGACTAGCGGGGTCCCAGATACGCAGTATTTT.

CDR3 residues: CASSVEGTEAFF. CDR3 nucleotide sequence: TGTGCCAGCAGCGTAGAGGGAACTGAAGCTTTCTTT. This chain uses TRBV9 with TRBJ1-1; D is unclear. The CDR3 covers 12 residues. With 0 bases removed from V and 5 bases from J, the gap between germline ends came to 5 bases. The germline V gene has CDR1 SGDLS and CDR2 YYNGEE.

To note about this clonotype: A read error may explain this, as a much larger clone is one base away. This chain links TRBV5-1 with TRBJ2-7, with 9 positions matching TRBD1. Germline CDR1 reads SGHRS; CDR2 reads YFSETQ. The CDR3 covers 15 residues. The CDR3 protein is CAGSVTGQGLYEQYF. The CDR3 bases are TGCGCCGGCAGCGTTACGGGACAGGGTTTGTACGAGCAGTACTTC.

In its sample, this clonotype was seen many times. The rearrangement joins TRBV27 to TRBJ2-3; D is perhaps TRBD1 or TRBD2 (6 bases each). Germline lookup yields CDR1 MNHEY and CDR2 SMNVEV (reference sequence). This CDR3 is built from 15 residues. The V gene lost 2 bases and the J gene lost 1 base, with 10 bases spanning the gap. The CDR3 DNA reads TGTGCCAGCAGTTTAAAGGGGGGACGCACAGATACGCAGTATTTT. Its protein product is CASSLKGGRTDTQYF.

V gene TRBV3-1 combines with J gene TRBJ1-6; possibly TRBD1 for D (5 bases). This CDR3 contains 15 residues. Trimming cost V 1 base and J 8 bases, with 12 bases left between them. The germline CDR1 and CDR2 sequences are LGHDT and YNNKEL (reference sequence). CDR3 sequence (DNA): TGTGCCAGCAGCCAAGTCAACGACAGAGATTCACCCCTCCACTTT. It translates to CASSQVNDRDSPLHF.

Turning to this clonotype: A much larger clone differs by one base, so this may be a read error. The chain links TRBV18 to TRBJ1-5; D is possibly TRBD1 (5 bases). The germline CDR1 and CDR2 sequences are KGHSH and LQKENI. CDR3 length: 14 amino acids. CDR3 in DNA: TGTGCCAGCTCACCAGGGCCAGGGAATCAGCACCAGCATTTT. Amino acids: CASSPGPGNQHQHF.

In this sample, this clonotype is medium-sized (0.01 to 0.1%). This chain uses TRBV7-2 with TRBJ2-3; the D call may be TRBD1 or TRBD2 (6 bases each). The CDR3 spans 17 residues. Germline V gene data show CDR1 as SGHTA and CDR2 as FQGNSA. V was trimmed by 5 bases and J by 0 bases, leaving 18 bases between them. The DNA of the CDR3 is TGTGCCAGCAGCCTAGTTCGGACGGGGGCGAGCACAGATACGCAGTATTTT. Encoded protein: CASSLVRTGASTDTQYF.

Sample share makes this clonotype medium-sized. The chain carries TRBV5-1 and TRBJ2-7; TRBD2 matches at 9 bases. Germline values: CDR1 SGHRS, CDR2 YFSETQ. The CDR3 consists of 13 residues. The junction had 0 bases not matched to a gene; V was cut back by 3 bases and J by 2 bases. The CDR3 nucleotides read TGCGCCAGCAGCTCTAGCGGGGCCTACGAGCAGTACTTC. Translated, it gives CASSSSGAYEQYF.

This clonotype was detected many times. The chain combines TRBV20-1 with TRBJ2-6, with D hard to call. The CDR3 sequence is 14 residues long. V lost 3 bases and J 1 base, leaving 7 bases between the germline ends. The germline V gene encodes CDR1 DFQATT and CDR2 SNEGSKA (reference sequence). For the CDR3, the DNA is TGCAGTGCTAGTTTTGAGTCTGGGGCCAACGTCCTGACTTTC. Amino acids: CSASFESGANVLTF.

The rearrangement uses TRBV27 and TRBJ2-7; D call uncertain. Trimming took 6 bases from V and 2 from J, leaving 11 bases between them. This CDR3 is 13 amino acids long. Per germline, CDR1 MNHEY and CDR2 SMNVEV (reference sequence). In DNA, the CDR3 is TGTGCCAGCAGCTCGGACGGACCCTACGAGCAGTACTTC. This gives the protein CASSSDGPYEQYF.

The sample holds many counts of this clonotype. This chain links TRBV6-2 or TRBV6-3 with TRBJ2-2; 7 nucleotides match TRBD1. The CDR3 has 16 amino acids. In germline, CDR1 is MNHEY, CDR2 SVGEGT. The J segment lost 4 bases and the V segment lost 2 bases, leaving 7 bases of the junction unmatched. In nucleotides, the CDR3 is TGTGCCAGCAGTTACCCGGGACAGTTCGGCACCGGGGAGCTGTTTTTT. This sequence encodes CASSYPGQFGTGELFF.

In this sample, this clonotype turned up many times. This chain uses TRBV20-1 with TRBJ2-3, with 9 positions matching TRBD2. V shed 0 bases and J 6 bases; nucleotides not matched to a gene: 10. The germline CDR1 and CDR2 sequences are DFQATT and SNEGSKA (reference sequence). The CDR3 is 16 amino acids. The CDR3 region has the DNA TGCAGTGCTAGAGATGTGGGGACTAGCCGGGTGGATACGCAGTATTTT. Its protein product is CSARDVGTSRVDTQYF.

The chain uses TRBV6-2 or TRBV6-3 and TRBJ2-2; D is uncertain. The CDR3 consists of 17 residues. From germline, CDR1 is MNHEY and CDR2 SVGEGT. V dropped 2 bases and J dropped 2 bases, with 15 bases sitting between them. This CDR3 reads CASSYPRFEGNTGELFF. CDR3 nucleotide sequence: TGTGCCAGCAGTTACCCCCGATTCGAAGGAAACACCGGGGAGCTGTTTTTT.

The sample holds many counts of this clonotype. The genes are TRBV7-2 and TRBJ2-1; no definite D call. Per germline, CDR1 SGHTA and CDR2 FQGNSA. CDR3 length: 15 residues. V was cut by 2 bases and J by 3 bases, with 11 bases left in between. CDR3 coding DNA: TGTGCCAGCAGCTTAAGGTCGGCTAGCTACAATGAGCAGTTCTTC. Protein: CASSLRSASYNEQFF.

This clonotype has a count of ten or more. V gene TRBV30 combines with J gene TRBJ2-5; 7 nucleotides line up with TRBD2. Germline loops: CDR1 GTSNPN, CDR2 SVGIG (reference sequence). V lost 2 bases to trimming and J lost 4 bases; unmatched junction nucleotides: 4. The CDR3 has 13 residues. This CDR3 is CAWSLAGVETQYF. The CDR3 nucleotides read TGTGCCTGGAGTCTGGCGGGGGTAGAGACCCAGTACTTC.